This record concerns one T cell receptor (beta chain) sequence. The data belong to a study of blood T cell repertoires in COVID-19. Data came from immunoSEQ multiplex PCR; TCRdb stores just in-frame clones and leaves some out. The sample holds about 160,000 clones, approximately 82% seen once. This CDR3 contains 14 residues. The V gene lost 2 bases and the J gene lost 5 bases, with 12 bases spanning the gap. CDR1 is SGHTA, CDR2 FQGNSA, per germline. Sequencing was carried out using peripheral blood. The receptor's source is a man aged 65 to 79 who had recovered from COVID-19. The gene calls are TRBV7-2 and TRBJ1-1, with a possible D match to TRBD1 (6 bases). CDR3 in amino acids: CASSLWGRGTEAFF. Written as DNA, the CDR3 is TGTGCCAGCAGCTTATGGGGGCGAGGAACTGAAGCTTTCTTT.